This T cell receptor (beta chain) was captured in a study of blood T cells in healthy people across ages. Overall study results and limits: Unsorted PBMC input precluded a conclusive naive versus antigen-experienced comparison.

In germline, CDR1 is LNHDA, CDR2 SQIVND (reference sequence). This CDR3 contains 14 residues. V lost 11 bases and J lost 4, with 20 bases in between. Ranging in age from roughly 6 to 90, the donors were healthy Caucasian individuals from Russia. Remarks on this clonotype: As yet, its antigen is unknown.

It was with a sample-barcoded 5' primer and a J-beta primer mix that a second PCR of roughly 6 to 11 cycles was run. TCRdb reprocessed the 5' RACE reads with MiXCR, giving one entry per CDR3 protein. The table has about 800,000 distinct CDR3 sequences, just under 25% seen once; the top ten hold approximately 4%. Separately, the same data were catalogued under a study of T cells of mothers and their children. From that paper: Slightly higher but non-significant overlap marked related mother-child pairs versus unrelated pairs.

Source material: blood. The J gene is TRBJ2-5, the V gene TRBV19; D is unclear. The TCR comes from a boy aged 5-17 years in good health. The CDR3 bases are TGTGCCGGAAGGGATCGCTGGGTGTCAGAGACCCAGTACTTC. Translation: CAGRDRWVSETQYF.